The TCR beta chain under discussion was sequenced for a study of radiotherapy plus CTLA-4 blockade in lung cancer. This clone was seen just once. Its antigen is undetermined. Whole-study findings and limits: In blood, early T cell clone dynamics reportedly predicted response best, together with interferon-beta.

Profiling relied on immunoSEQ multiplex PCR, and the TCRdb table lists in-frame clones only, not all of them. The data hold 90,000 to 100,000 clones, with roughly 85% observed a single time. CDR1 and CDR2 (germline): SGHNT, YYREEE (reference sequence). This CDR3 is 17 amino acids long. The V gene lost 1 base and the J gene lost 2 bases, with 17 bases spanning the gap. This specimen consisted of peripheral blood, obtained from a patient treated with radiotherapy plus ipilimumab. This receptor was taken from a human donor with non-small cell lung cancer that progressed on radiotherapy plus ipilimumab. The chain is built from TRBV5-4 and TRBJ2-3; possibly TRBD2 for D (5 bases). CDR3 protein: CASSLPGGGSVTDTQYF. The CDR3 DNA reads TGTGCCAGCAGCTTGCCCGGTGGAGGCTCTGTCACAGATACGCAGTATTTT.